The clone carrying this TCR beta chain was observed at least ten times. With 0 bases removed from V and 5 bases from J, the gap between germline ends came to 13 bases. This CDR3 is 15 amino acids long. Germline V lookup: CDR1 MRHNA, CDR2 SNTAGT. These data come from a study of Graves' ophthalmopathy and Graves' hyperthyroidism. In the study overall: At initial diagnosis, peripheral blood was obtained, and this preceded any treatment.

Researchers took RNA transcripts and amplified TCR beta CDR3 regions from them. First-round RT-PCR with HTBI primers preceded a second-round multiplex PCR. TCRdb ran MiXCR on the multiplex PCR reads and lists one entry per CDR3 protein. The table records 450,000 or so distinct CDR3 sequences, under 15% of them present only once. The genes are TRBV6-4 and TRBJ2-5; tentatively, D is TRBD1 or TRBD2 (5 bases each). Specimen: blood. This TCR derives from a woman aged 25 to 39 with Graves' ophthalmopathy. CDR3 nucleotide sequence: TGTGCCAGCAGTGACTCGCAGGGCGGGTCGGAGACCCAGTACTTC. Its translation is CASSDSQGGSETQYF.